Each of the 10 T cell receptor beta chains below was sequenced from the same sample in a study of T cell responses to AZD1222 COVID-19 vaccine. The assay was immunoSEQ multiplex PCR, and TCRdb's table has in-frame clones only and misses some. The sample comprises about 150,000 clones, just under 95% of which are singletons, and about 1.5% rests with the top ten. The material was peripheral blood, obtained on day 0 of AZD1222 vaccination. The source of these receptors is an adult in good health.

The V gene is TRBV6-6, the J gene TRBJ2-2; 7 bases map to TRBD1. From germline, CDR1 is MNHNY and CDR2 SVGAGI (reference sequence). This CDR3 has 15 amino acids. J gave up 5 bases and V 5 bases, and 8 bases lay outside the gene matches. The CDR3 nucleotides read TGTGCCAGCAGTCCCAGACAGGGTGTTACCGGGGAGCTGTTTTTT. Translated, it gives CASSPRQGVTGELFF.

This chain uses TRBV21-1 with TRBJ1-5. TRBV21-1 is a listed pseudogene. The CDR3 has 14 residues. The CDR3 DNA is TGTGCCAGCAGCAAAGTACCGGGGAATCAGCCCCAGCATTTT. The encoded protein is CASSKVPGNQPQHF.

This chain links TRBV10-3 with TRBJ2-5, with a possible D match to TRBD1 (5 bases). The germline CDR1 and CDR2 sequences are ENHRY and SYGVKD. Trimming cost V 3 bases and J 2 bases, with 10 bases left between them. The CDR3 totals 14 residues. CDR3 coding DNA: TGTGCCATCAGTGACCTCCAGGGACAAGAGACCCAGTACTTC. As protein: CAISDLQGQETQYF.

V is TRBV3-1 (or the pseudogene TRBV3-2) and J is TRBJ2-2; D gene ambiguous. CDR3 length: 15 amino acids. Trimming removed 1 base at V and 6 bases at J, with 12 bases between. Germline CDR1 and CDR2: LGHDT and YNNKEL (reference sequence). CDR3 nucleotide sequence: TGTGCCAGCAGCCAAGGACTTTTAAGAGCCGGGGAGCTGTTTTTT. It codes for CASSQGLLRAGELFF.

The V gene is TRBV28, the J gene TRBJ1-4; 9 nucleotides agree with TRBD1. Germline CDR1 MDHEN, CDR2 SYDVKM. J lost 5 bases, V lost 3 bases, and 7 bases had no gene match. CDR3 length: 16 residues. This CDR3 reads CASSFLTGTGNEKLFF. DNA for the CDR3: TGTGCCAGCAGTTTTCTTACCGGGACAGGGAATGAAAAACTGTTTTTT. The variable domain in full, with the rest retrieved from reference TRBV28 and TRBJ1-4, is DVKVTQSSRYLVKRTGEKVFLECVQDMDHENMFWYRQDPGLGLRLIYFSYDVKMKEKGDIPEGYSVSREKKERFSLILESASTNQTSMYLCASSFLTGTGNEKLFFGSGTQLSVL.

The chain combines TRBV30 with TRBJ1-1; no clear D gene. Germline assignment: CDR1 GTSNPN and CDR2 SVGIG (reference sequence). The CDR3 is 14 amino acids. V was shortened by 1 base and J by 4 bases, with 13 bases between the two germline ends. This chain's CDR3 is CAWSDAGLSTEAFF. In nucleotides, the CDR3 is TGTGCCTGGAGTGATGCCGGGTTGAGCACTGAAGCTTTCTTT.

This clone was detected once. The J gene is TRBJ1-4, the V gene TRBV18; 7 bases map to TRBD1. The length of the CDR3 is 13 residues. V shed 3 bases and J 11 bases; nucleotides not matched to a gene: 6. The germline V gene has CDR1 KGHSH and CDR2 LQKENI. CDR3 in DNA: TGTGCCAGCTCACCCACAGGGGAGGATAAACTGTTTTTT. This sequence encodes CASSPTGEDKLFF.

The chain employs TRBV6-5 and TRBJ2-7; TRBD1 might be the D (6 bases). There are 14 residues in the CDR3. V lost 5 bases to trimming and J lost 2 bases, with 13 bases between them. Germline values: CDR1 MNHEY, CDR2 SVGAGI. The CDR3 here is CASSLSWDTYEQYF. The CDR3 DNA is TGTGCCAGCAGTCTCAGTTGGGACACCTACGAGCAGTACTTC.

V gene TRBV12-3 or TRBV12-4 combines with J gene TRBJ2-1; a possible D gene is TRBD1 (6 bases). V was pared by 8 bases and J by 9 bases, with 14 bases between. This CDR3 contains 12 residues. As DNA, the CDR3 is TGTGCCAGCGGCCTAGCAGGGGCTGAGCAGTTCTTC. Translating it yields CASGLAGAEQFF.

This rearrangement joins TRBV19 to TRBJ1-2, with a possible D match to TRBD1 (5 bases). Germline values: CDR1 LNHDA, CDR2 SQIVND (reference sequence). V was trimmed by 5 bases and J by 5 bases, leaving 15 bases between them. The CDR3 is made up of 14 amino acids. The CDR3 sequence: CASSGLGGGYGYTF. The DNA for the CDR3 is TGTGCCAGTAGTGGCCTGGGCGGGGGGTATGGCTACACCTTC. Filled out from reference TRBV19 and TRBJ1-2, the complete variable domain reads DGGITQSPKYLFRKEGQNVTLSCEQNLNHDAMYWYRQDPGQGLRLIYYSQIVNDFQKGDIAEGYSVSREKKESFPLTVTSAQKNPTAFYLCASSGLGGGYGYTFGSGTRLTVV.